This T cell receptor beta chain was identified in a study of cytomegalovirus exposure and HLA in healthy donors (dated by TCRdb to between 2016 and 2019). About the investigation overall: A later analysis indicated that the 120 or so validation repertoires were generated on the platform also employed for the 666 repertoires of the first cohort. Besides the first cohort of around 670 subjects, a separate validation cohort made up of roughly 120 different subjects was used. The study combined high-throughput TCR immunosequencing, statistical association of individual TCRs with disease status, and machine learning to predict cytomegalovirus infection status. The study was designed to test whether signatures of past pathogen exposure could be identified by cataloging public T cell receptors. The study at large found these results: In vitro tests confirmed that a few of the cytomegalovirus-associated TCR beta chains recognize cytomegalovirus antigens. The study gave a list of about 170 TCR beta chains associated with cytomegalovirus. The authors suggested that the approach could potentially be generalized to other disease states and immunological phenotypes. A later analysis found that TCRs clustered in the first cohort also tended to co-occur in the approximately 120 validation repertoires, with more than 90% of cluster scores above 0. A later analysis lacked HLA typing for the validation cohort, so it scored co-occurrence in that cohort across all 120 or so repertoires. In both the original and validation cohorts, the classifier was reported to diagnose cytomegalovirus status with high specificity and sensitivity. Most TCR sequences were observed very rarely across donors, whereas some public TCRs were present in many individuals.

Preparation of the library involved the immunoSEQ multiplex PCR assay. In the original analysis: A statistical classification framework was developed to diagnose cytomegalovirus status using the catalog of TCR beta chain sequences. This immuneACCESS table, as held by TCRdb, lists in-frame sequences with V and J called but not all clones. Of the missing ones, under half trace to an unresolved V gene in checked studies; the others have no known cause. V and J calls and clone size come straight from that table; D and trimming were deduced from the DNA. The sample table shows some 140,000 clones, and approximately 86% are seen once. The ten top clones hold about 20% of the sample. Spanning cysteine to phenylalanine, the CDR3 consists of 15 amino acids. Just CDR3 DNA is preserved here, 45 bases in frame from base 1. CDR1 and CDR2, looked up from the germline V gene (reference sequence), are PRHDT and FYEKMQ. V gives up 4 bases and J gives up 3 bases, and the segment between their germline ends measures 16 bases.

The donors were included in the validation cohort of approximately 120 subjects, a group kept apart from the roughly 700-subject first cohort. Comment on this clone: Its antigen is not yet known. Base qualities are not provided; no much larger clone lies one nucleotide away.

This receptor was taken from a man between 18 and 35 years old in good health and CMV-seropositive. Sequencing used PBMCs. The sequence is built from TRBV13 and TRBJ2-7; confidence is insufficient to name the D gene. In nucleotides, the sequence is TGTGCCAGCAGCTCTTCCGTTTTGGCAGGCTACGAGCAGTACTTC. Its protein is CASSSSVLAGYEQYF. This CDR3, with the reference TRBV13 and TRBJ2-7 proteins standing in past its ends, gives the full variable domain AAGVIQSPRHLIKEKRETATLKCYPIPRHDTVYWYQQGPGQDPQFLISFYEKMQSDKGSIPDRFSAQQFSDYHSELNMSSLELGDSALYFCASSSSVLAGYEQYFGPGTRLTVT.